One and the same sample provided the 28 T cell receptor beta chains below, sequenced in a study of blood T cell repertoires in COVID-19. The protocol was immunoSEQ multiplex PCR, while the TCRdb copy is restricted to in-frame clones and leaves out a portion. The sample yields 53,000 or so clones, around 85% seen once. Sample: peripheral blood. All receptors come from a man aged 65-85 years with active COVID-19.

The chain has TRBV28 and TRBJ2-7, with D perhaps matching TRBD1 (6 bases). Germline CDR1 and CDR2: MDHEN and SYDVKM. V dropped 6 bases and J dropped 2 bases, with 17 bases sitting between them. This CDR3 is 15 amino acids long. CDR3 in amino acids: CASSPTKGGTYEQYF. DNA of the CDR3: TGTGCCAGCAGCCCAACGAAAGGGGGAACCTACGAGCAGTACTTC.

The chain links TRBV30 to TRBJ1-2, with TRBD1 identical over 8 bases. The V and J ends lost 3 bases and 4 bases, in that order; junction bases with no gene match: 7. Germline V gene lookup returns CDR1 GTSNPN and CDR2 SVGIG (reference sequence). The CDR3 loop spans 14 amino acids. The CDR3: CAWSPTGGGYGYTF. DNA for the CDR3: TGTGCCTGGAGCCCCACAGGGGGGGGCTATGGCTACACCTTC.

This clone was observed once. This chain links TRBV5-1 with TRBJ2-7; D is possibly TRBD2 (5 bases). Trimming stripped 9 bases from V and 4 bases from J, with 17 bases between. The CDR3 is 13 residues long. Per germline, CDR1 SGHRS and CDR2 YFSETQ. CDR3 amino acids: CATKPDGEYEQYF. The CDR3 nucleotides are TGCGCCACAAAACCGGACGGGGAATACGAGCAGTACTTC.

This chain's CDR3 is CASSPSAGGYSTDTQYF. The DNA of the CDR3 is TGTGCCAGCAGCCCTAGCGCGGGGGGTTATAGCACAGATACGCAGTATTTT. The chain uses TRBV9 and TRBJ2-3; 8 bases fit TRBD2. This CDR3 comprises 17 residues. The V gene's germline CDR1 is SGDLS and CDR2 YYNGEE. With 4 bases clipped from V and 0 bases from J, the junction kept 10 bases outside the gene matches.

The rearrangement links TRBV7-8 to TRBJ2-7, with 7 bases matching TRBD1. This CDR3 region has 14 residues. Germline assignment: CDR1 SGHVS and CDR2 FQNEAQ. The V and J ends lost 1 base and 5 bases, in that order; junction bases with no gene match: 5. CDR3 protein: CASSLGTGVHEQYF. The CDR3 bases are TGTGCCAGCAGCTTAGGGACAGGCGTCCACGAGCAGTACTTC.

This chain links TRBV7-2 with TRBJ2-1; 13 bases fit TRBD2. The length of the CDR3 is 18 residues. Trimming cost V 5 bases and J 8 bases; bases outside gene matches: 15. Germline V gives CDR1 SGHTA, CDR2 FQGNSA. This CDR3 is CASSPFPRTSGRRDEQFF. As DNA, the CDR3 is TGTGCCAGCAGCCCCTTCCCAAGGACTAGCGGGAGACGGGATGAGCAGTTCTTC.

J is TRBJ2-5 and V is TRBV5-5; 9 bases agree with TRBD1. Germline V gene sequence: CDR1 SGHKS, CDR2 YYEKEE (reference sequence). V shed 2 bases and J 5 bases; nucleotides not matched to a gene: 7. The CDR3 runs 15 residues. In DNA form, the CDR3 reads TGTGCCAGCAGCTTTATGGGACAGGGAGGGGAGACCCAGTACTTC. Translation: CASSFMGQGGETQYF.

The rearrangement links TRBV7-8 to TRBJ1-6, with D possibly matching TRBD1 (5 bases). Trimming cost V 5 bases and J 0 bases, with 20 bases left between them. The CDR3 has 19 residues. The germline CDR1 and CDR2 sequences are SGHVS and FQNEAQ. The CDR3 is CASSRELGLTSSYNSPLHF. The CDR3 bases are TGTGCCAGCAGCCGCGAATTGGGACTTACGAGCTCCTATAATTCACCCCTCCACTTT. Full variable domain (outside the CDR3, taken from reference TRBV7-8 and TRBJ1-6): GAGVSQSPRYKVAKRGQDVALRCDPISGHVSLFWYQQALGQGPEFLTYFQNEAQLDKSGLPSDRFFAERPEGSVSTLKIQRTQQEDSAVYLCASSRELGLTSSYNSPLHFGNGTRLTVT.

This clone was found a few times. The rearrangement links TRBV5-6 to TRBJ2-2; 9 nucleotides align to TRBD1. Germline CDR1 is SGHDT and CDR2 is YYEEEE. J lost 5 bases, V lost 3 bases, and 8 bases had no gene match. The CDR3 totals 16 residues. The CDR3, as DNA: TGTGCCAGCAGCTCAAAGGACAGGGGTAGGACCGGGGAGCTGTTTTTT. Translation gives CASSSKDRGRTGELFF.

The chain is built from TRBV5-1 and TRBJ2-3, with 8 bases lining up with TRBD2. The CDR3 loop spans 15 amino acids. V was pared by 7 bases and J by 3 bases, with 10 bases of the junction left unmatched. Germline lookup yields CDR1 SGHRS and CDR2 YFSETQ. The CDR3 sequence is CASQAGTRSTDTQYF. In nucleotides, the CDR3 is TGCGCCAGCCAGGCCGGGACTAGATCGACAGATACGCAGTATTTT.

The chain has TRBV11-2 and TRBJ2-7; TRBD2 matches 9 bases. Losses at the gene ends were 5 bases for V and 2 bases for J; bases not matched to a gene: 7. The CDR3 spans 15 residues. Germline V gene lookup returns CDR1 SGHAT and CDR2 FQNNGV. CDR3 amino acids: CASSPSGRSPYEQYF. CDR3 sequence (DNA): TGTGCCAGCAGCCCAAGCGGGAGGAGCCCCTACGAGCAGTACTTC.

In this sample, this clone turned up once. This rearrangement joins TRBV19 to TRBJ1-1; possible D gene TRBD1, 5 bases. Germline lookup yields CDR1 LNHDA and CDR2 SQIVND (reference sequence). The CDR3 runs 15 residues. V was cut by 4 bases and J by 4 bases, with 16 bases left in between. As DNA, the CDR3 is TGTGCCAGTAGTACTATGACAGTCGGGGGCACTGAAGCTTTCTTT. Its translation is CASSTMTVGGTEAFF.

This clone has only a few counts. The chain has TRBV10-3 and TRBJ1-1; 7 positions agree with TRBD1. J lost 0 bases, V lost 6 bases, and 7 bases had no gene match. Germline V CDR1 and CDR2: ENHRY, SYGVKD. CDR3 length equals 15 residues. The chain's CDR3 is CAIRGDRFMNTEAFF. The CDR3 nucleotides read TGTGCCATCAGGGGGGACAGATTCATGAACACTGAAGCTTTCTTT.

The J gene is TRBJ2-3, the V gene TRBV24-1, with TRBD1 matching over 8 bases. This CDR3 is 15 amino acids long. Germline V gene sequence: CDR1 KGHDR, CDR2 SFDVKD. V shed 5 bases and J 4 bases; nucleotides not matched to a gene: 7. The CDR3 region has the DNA TGTGCCACCAGTGTAAGGACAGGGTTGGCAGATACGCAGTATTTT. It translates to CATSVRTGLADTQYF.

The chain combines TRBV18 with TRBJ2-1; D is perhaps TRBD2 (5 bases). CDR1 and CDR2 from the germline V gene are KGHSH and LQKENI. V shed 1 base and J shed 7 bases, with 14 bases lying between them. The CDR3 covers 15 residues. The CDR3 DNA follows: TGTGCCAGCTCACCACTCCAGGCCACGGGAAATGAGCAGTTCTTC. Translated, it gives CASSPLQATGNEQFF.

The CDR3 DNA is TGTGCCAGCAGCTCCGGAGGGGCGGCTGGGGCCAACGTCCTGACTTTC. Amino acids: CASSSGGAAGANVLTF. J is TRBJ2-6 and V is TRBV6-2 or TRBV6-3; perhaps TRBD2 as D (6 bases). Germline loops: CDR1 MNHEY, CDR2 SVGEGT. Deletions cut 6 bases from V and 2 bases from J, with 14 bases between. The length of the CDR3 is 16 residues.

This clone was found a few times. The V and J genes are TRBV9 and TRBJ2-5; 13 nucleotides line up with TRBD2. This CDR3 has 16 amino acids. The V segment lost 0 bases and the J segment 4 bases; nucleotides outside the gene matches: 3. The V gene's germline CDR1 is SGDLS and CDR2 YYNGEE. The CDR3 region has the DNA TGTGCCAGCAGCGTAGGACTAGCGGGAGGCGGAGAGACCCAGTACTTC. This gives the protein CASSVGLAGGGETQYF.

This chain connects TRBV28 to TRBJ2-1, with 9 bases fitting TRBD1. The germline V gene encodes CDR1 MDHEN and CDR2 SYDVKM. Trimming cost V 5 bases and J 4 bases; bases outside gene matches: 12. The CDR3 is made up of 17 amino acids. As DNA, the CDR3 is TGTGCCAGCAGTCCCCAACAGGGGGCCGCGGTTTACAATGAGCAGTTCTTC. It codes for CASSPQQGAAVYNEQFF.

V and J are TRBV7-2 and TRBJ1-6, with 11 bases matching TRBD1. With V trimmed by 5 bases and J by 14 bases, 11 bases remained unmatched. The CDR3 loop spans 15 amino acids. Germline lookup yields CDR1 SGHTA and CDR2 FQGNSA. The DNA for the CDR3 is TGTGCCAGCAGCCTATCCCCGGGACAGGGGGGCTCCCTCCACTTT. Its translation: CASSLSPGQGGSLHF. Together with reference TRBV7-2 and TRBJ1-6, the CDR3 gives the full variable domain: GAGVSQSPSNKVTEKGKDVELRCDPISGHTALYWYRQSLGQGLEFLIYFQGNSAPDKSGLPSDRFSAERTGGSVSTLTIQRTQQEDSAVYLCASSLSPGQGGSLHFGNGTRLTVT.

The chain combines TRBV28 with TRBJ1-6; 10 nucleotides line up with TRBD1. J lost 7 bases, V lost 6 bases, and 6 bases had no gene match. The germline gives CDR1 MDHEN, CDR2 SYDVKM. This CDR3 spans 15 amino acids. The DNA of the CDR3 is TGTGCCAGCAGCGTTTTGGGACAGGGGAATTCACCCCTCCACTTT. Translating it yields CASSVLGQGNSPLHF.

The CDR3 loop reads CASSLGTRENQPQHF. The CDR3 nucleotides read TGTGCCAGCAGCTTAGGGACAAGAGAGAATCAGCCCCAGCATTTT. The rearrangement uses TRBV7-2 and TRBJ1-5; TRBD1 might be the D (5 bases). V was pared by 1 base and J by 4 bases, with 11 bases between. The CDR3 is made up of 15 amino acids. Germline V lookup: CDR1 SGHTA, CDR2 FQGNSA.

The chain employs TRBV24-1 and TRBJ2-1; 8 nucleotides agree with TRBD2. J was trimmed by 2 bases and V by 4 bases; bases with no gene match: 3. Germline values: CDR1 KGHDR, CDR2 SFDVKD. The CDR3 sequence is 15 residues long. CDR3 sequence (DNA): TGTGCCACCAGTGAGGGACTAGTCGCCTACAATGAGCAGTTCTTC. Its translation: CATSEGLVAYNEQFF.

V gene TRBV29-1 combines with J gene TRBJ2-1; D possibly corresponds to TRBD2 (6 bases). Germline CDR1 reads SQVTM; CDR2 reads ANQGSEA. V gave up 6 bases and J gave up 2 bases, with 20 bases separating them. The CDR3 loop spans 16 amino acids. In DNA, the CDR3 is TGCAGCGTGGGGGACTTTAGTAGAAGCGCCTACAATGAGCAGTTCTTC. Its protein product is CSVGDFSRSAYNEQFF.

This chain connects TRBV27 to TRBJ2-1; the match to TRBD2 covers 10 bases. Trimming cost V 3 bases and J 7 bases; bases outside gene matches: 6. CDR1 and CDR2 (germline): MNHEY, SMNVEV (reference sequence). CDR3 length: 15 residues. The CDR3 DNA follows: TGTGCCAGCAGTTTCGAGCGGGAGGGCCGGAATGAGCAGTTCTTC. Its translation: CASSFEREGRNEQFF.

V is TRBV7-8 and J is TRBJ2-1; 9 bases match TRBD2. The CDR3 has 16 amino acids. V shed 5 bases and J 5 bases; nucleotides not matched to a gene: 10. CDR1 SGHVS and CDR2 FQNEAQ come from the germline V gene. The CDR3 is CASSPRGGRGDNEQFF. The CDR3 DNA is TGTGCCAGCAGCCCAAGGGGCGGGAGGGGGGACAATGAGCAGTTCTTC.

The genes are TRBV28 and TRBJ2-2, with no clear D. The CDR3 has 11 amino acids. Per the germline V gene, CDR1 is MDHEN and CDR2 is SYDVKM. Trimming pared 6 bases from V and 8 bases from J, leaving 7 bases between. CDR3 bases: TGTGCCAGCAGCCTTGAGGGGGAGCTGTTTTTT. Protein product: CASSLEGELFF.

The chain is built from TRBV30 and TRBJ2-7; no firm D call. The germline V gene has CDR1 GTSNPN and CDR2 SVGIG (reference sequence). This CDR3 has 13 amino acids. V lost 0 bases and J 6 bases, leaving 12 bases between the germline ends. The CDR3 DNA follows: TGTGCCTGGAGTGTAATAATAGCATCCGAGCAGTACTTC. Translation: CAWSVIIASEQYF. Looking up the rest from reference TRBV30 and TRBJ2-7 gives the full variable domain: SQTIHQWPATLVQPVGSPLSLECTVEGTSNPNLYWYRQAAGRGLQLLFYSVGIGQISSEVPQNLSASRPQDRQFILSSKKLLLSDSGFYLCAWSVIIASEQYFGPGTRLTVT.

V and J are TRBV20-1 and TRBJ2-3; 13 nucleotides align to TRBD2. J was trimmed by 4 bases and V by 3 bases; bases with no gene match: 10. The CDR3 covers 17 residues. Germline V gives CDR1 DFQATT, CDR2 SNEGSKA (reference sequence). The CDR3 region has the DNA TGCAGTGCTAGTGTCCCGGGACTAGCGGGAAAGTCAGATACGCAGTATTTT. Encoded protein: CSASVPGLAGKSDTQYF.